This paragraph covers one TCR beta chain sequence. Original data processing: Reference gene primers were amplified, and this amplification served to estimate nucleated cell counts. Clones were read by immunoSEQ multiplex PCR, and TCRdb kept only the in-frame ones, dropping some. V, J and clone size derive from that table, while D and trimming were established from the DNA sequence. Of approximately 170,000 clones in the sample, 84% were seen once. This sample was taken from a study of blood T cell repertoires in COVID-19. Background on the study: Researchers got acute and convalescent COVID-19 samples from the United States, Italy and Spain. Sources were T cells, B-cell-depleted T cells, or PBMCs; the material itself was cDNA or gDNA.

The CDR3 runs to 15 residues. V was trimmed by 5 bases and J by 4 bases, leaving 17 bases between them. Looked up from germline, CDR1 is MNHEY and CDR2 is SMNVEV (reference sequence). This chain links TRBV27 with TRBJ1-1; maybe TRBD1 (5 bases). Sequencing was carried out using peripheral blood. This TCR was sampled from a man aged 65-85 years with active or convalescent COVID-19. This CDR3 is CASSTDYHGGTEAFF. The CDR3 DNA is TGTGCCAGCAGTACGGATTATCACGGGGGCACTGAAGCTTTCTTT.